This is a list of T cell receptor beta chains from one sample in a study of T cell responses to AZD1222 COVID-19 vaccine. Libraries were prepared by immunoSEQ multiplex PCR; TCRdb keeps only in-frame clonotypes and omits some of them. The data hold 93,000 or so clones, with about nine tenths observed a single time. The sequencing here drew on peripheral blood, taken on day 0 of AZD1222 vaccination. Source of these receptors: an adult in good health. Both conserved end residues are part of each CDR3. Fields, in order: D gene, clone size, V gene, J gene, CDR3 protein, CDR3 DNA. The D gene is left open where the match is weak. A row's size may be missing; if present it is once, few, many or a size class.

TRBD1,-,TRBV10-3,TRBJ1-6,CAISAQGEESPLHF,TGTGCCATCAGTGCTCAGGGGGAGGAGTCACCCCTCCACTTT
TRBD2,-,TRBV27,TRBJ2-7,CASSWDYNF,TGTGCCAGCAGTTGGGACTATAACTTC
TRBD1,once,TRBV4-2,TRBJ1-4,CASSRGQGTTNEKLFF,TGTGCCAGCAGCCGAGGACAGGGGACAACTAATGAAAAACTGTTTTTT
TRBD2,-,TRBV3-1/TRBV3-2,TRBJ2-1,CASSQLAGGLYNEQFF,TGTGCCAGCAGCCAACTAGCGGGGGGCTTATACAATGAGCAGTTCTTC
-,-,TRBV5-8,TRBJ1-5,CASSLRTGWWPQHF,TGTGCCAGCAGCTTAAGGACGGGGTGGTGGCCCCAGCATTTT
TRBD1,-,TRBV5-6,TRBJ2-7,CASSITTGTNSYEQYF,TGTGCCAGCAGCATTACGACAGGGACGAATTCCTACGAGCAGTACTTC
-,-,TRBV19,TRBJ1-4,CASSGLGGPESTNEKLFF,TGTGCCAGTAGTGGCCTGGGAGGACCGGAGTCAACTAATGAAAAACTGTTTTTT
-,-,TRBV5-6,TRBJ2-6,CASSLGPASNVLTF,TGTGCCAGCAGCTTGGGGCCGGCTTCCAACGTCCTGACTTTC
TRBD2,-,TRBV28,TRBJ2-2,CASSWTSGRTGELFF,TGTGCCAGCAGTTGGACTAGCGGGAGAACCGGGGAGCTGTTTTTT
TRBD1,-,TRBV19,TRBJ2-7,CASSTILGQGHYEQYF,TGTGCCAGTAGCACCATCTTGGGACAGGGGCACTACGAGCAGTACTTC
-,-,TRBV7-9,TRBJ2-7,CASSLPRAYEQYF,TGTGCCAGCAGCTTGCCCAGGGCCTACGAGCAGTACTTC
-,few,TRBV24-1,TRBJ1-2,CATANPLGQTYGYTF,TGTGCCACCGCAAATCCCCTCGGACAGACCTATGGCTACACCTTC
-,-,TRBV10-1,TRBJ2-1,CASSDRVGDNEQFF,TGCGCCAGCAGTGACAGGGTTGGGGACAATGAGCAGTTCTTC
TRBD1,once,TRBV2,TRBJ2-7,CASSADRGLYEQYF,TGTGCCAGCAGCGCGGACAGGGGACTCTACGAGCAGTACTTC
-,-,TRBV5-8,TRBJ2-7,CASSLDRAYEQYF,TGTGCCAGCAGCTTGGACAGGGCATACGAGCAGTACTTC
-,-,TRBV2,TRBJ2-7,CASSAQGGYEQYF,TGTGCCAGCAGTGCCCAAGGGGGGTACGAGCAGTACTTC